The TCR beta chain described here comes from a study of blood T cell repertoires in COVID-19. As for the study in general: The study drew acute and convalescent COVID-19 samples from the United States, Italy and Spain. Sample material is recorded as cDNA or gDNA derived from T cells, B-cell-depleted T cells, or PBMCs.

Per germline, CDR1 SNHLY and CDR2 FYNNEI. This CDR3 has 15 residues. The V end was cut by 3 bases, the J end by 0 bases, with 11 bases between. Methods used by the authors: For nucleated cells, counts were estimated from reference gene primer amplification. Assay used: immunoSEQ multiplex PCR; TCRdb lists only in-frame clones, some missing. That table is the source of V, J and clone size, and D and trimming were worked out from the DNA. The sample shows around 200,000 clones, roughly 86% of them seen only once. The sample taken for sequencing was peripheral blood. This chain joins TRBV2 and TRBJ1-2; no clear D gene. The receptor's source is a man aged 18 to 29 with active or convalescent COVID-19. This CDR3 reads CASSDRFEANYGYTF. The CDR3 DNA is TGTGCCAGCAGTGACAGGTTTGAAGCTAACTATGGCTACACCTTC.